This record looks at one TCR beta chain sequence and its context. The antigen remains undetermined. TCRdb re-derived calls from the reads in MiXCR, one entry per CDR3 protein. Of hundreds of thousands of distinct CDR3 sequences listed, 29% are singletons. CDR3 length: 16 residues. Germline V gene lookup returns CDR1 KGHDR and CDR2 SFDVKD. Germline trimming cut 3 bases from V and 4 bases from J; bases unmatched to any gene: 6. The data are from a study of T cell repertoires in cytomegalovirus infection. Study information: Recently identified HLA-C-restricted CMV epitopes were among the peptides used. Public TCR beta signatures provided an indication of both CMV infection and a matching HLA type.

Study-wide results and caveats: Accumulated public TCR beta family frequency recognized individuals carrying CMV together with the relevant HLA.

The rearrangement joins TRBV24-1 to TRBJ2-5, with 11 bases aligning to TRBD2. The receptor's source is a human donor in good health (CMV status not recorded). Some clones in this sample may be carry-over from other donors' samples. This material consisted of cultured PBMCs, taken from culture after CMV antigen stimulation. The CDR3, as DNA: TGTGCCACCAGTGATGCACGACTAGCGGGAAGAGAGACCCAGTACTTC. This codes for CATSDARLAGRETQYF.